This T cell receptor beta chain is drawn from a study of blood T cells in healthy people across ages. The use of a sample-barcoded 5' primer and a J-beta primer mix characterized a second PCR of roughly 7 to 11 cycles. TCRdb passed the 5' RACE reads through MiXCR, listing each CDR3 protein once. The sample carries some 560,000 distinct CDR3 sequences, roughly a quarter recorded once. Trimming left V 1 base short and J 2 bases short, with 6 bases between. The CDR3 spans 12 residues. The germline V gene encodes CDR1 GTSNPN and CDR2 SVGIG (reference sequence). This sample was shared with a second study, whose subject was T cells of mothers and their children.

This clonotype originated in a boy aged 2-9 years in good health. V gene TRBV30 combines with J gene TRBJ2-7; D is ambiguous. The specimen sequenced was blood. CDR3 sequence reads: CAWSGLAYEQYF. The CDR3 DNA is TGTGCCTGGAGTGGACTTGCCTACGAGCAGTACTTC.